This T cell receptor beta chain was captured in a study of blood T cell repertoires in COVID-19. Study background: Sites across the United States, Italy and Spain contributed samples from acute and convalescent COVID-19.

Authors' processing steps: Amplified reference gene primers provided the basis for estimating nucleated cell counts. The data were produced by immunoSEQ multiplex PCR, yet TCRdb's version contains in-frame clones alone and is incomplete. That table gives V, J and clone size, and the DNA gave D and trimming. The table shows roughly 70,000 clones, with about 73% occurring only once. This CDR3 is built from 14 residues. Germline CDR1 SGHDN, CDR2 FVKESK. The V and J ends lost 0 bases and 4 bases respectively, with 9 bases between them. This clonotype was sampled from a man aged 60 to 69 with acute or convalescent COVID-19. The sequenced sample consisted of peripheral blood. J is TRBJ1-2 and V is TRBV14; D remains unclear. Here the CDR3 reads CASSQDSNTYGYTF. As DNA, the CDR3 is TGTGCCAGCAGCCAAGACTCCAACACCTATGGCTACACCTTC.